What follows describes a single T cell receptor beta chain. The study reverse transcribed the entire isolated RNA, so it sequenced expressed TCRB transcripts. The repertoire was sequenced with immunoSEQ multiplex PCR; TCRdb's copy has only in-frame clones and lacks some. Of more than 150,000 clones in the sample, 7.5% to 9.5% were seen once. One heparinised draw, averaging around 120 mL, was taken per donor. This CDR3 spans 15 amino acids. V shed 4 bases and J 0 bases; nucleotides not matched to a gene: 6. Germline lookup yields CDR1 SGHRS and CDR2 YFSETQ. The source of the sample is a study of beta chain features in type 1 diabetes.

The chain joins TRBV5-1 to TRBJ2-5, with 7 bases that match TRBD2. The material sequenced was central memory CD4+ T cells from blood. The source is a woman aged 18-29 years in good health. CDR3 amino acids: CASSRSGMDQETQYF. CDR3 nucleotide sequence: TGCGCCAGCAGCAGAAGCGGGATGGACCAAGAGACCCAGTACTTC.